This entry describes one TCR beta chain. Assay used: immunoSEQ multiplex PCR; TCRdb lists only in-frame clones, some missing. In the table there are 240,000 or so clones, 88% of which are singletons. V shed 10 bases and J shed 0 bases, with 21 bases lying between them. CDR3 length: 16 residues. Germline CDR1 and CDR2: ENHRY and SYGVKD. Documented treatment: roughly 18 received Ad26.COV2.S at low or high dose, single or two shots; about 5 received placebo; per-sample allocation not given. The investigators took samples on day 63 after the first vaccine or placebo injection. The source of the sample is a study of Ad26.COV2.S vaccination and SARS-CoV-2 variants.

The sequences come from peripheral blood, collected in a trial of Ad26.COV2.S vaccine versus placebo. This receptor was taken from a person aged 18-60 years who received the Ad26.COV2.S COVID-19 vaccine or a placebo. V gene TRBV10-3 combines with J gene TRBJ1-1; TRBD1 is a possible D gene (5 bases). The CDR3 loop reads CATTPGTSGLNTEAFF. The CDR3, as DNA: TGTGCCACTACCCCGGGGACCTCCGGGCTGAACACTGAAGCTTTCTTT.